The 19 T cell receptor beta chains below all came from one sample that was sequenced in a study of blood T cell repertoires in COVID-19. Libraries were prepared by immunoSEQ multiplex PCR; TCRdb keeps only in-frame clonotypes and omits some of them. The sample holds around 140,000 clones; around 82% are singletons and the top ten take about 1.5%. What was sequenced was peripheral blood. The receptors here all came from a man in his sixties with acute or convalescent COVID-19.

This clone was seen just once. The CDR3 here is CASSFPGQTYEQYF. The DNA for the CDR3 is TGCGCCAGCAGCTTCCCAGGGCAGACCTACGAGCAGTACTTC. The rearrangement uses TRBV5-1 and TRBJ2-7, with a weak D call TRBD1 (5 bases). This CDR3 region has 14 residues. Looked up from germline, CDR1 is SGHRS and CDR2 is YFSETQ. Trimming pared 2 bases from V and 2 bases from J, leaving 11 bases between. Combining the CDR3 with reference TRBV5-1 and TRBJ2-7 gives the whole variable domain KAGVTQTPRYLIKTRGQQVTLSCSPISGHRSVSWYQQTPGQGLQFLFEYFSETQRNKGNFPGRFSGRQFSNSRSEMNVSTLELGDSALYLCASSFPGQTYEQYFGPGTRLTVT.

This clone has a handful of counts. This sequence joins TRBV19 and TRBJ1-6; weak D call: TRBD1 (5 bases). V was shortened by 3 bases and J by 3 bases, with 9 bases between the two germline ends. In germline, CDR1 is LNHDA, CDR2 SQIVND (reference sequence). CDR3 length: 15 residues. CDR3 sequence reads: CASSIRDSYNSPLHF. The CDR3 region has the DNA TGTGCCAGTAGTATTCGAGACAGCTATAATTCACCCCTCCACTTT.

The rearrangement joins TRBV7-9 to TRBJ1-1, with a possible D match to TRBD1 (5 bases). The germline gives CDR1 SEHNR, CDR2 FQNEAQ (reference sequence). Trimming removed 5 bases from V and 7 bases from J, with 20 bases in between. This CDR3 spans 15 amino acids. The CDR3 bases are TGTGCCAGCAGCCCTCCAGTGACTCCGGGGGATGAAGCTTTCTTT. Translation gives CASSPPVTPGDEAFF.

V gene TRBV27 combines with J gene TRBJ2-3; 11 bases agree with TRBD2. Germline V gene data show CDR1 as MNHEY and CDR2 as SMNVEV (reference sequence). There are 15 residues in the CDR3. Trimming cost V 4 bases and J 4 bases; bases outside gene matches: 4. CDR3 coding DNA: TGTGCCAGCAGTTCAATAGCGGGAGGGCCAGATACGCAGTATTTT. Residues: CASSSIAGGPDTQYF.

The rearrangement uses TRBV6-6 and TRBJ1-4; 7 bases map to TRBD1. CDR1 and CDR2 (germline): MNHNY, SVGAGI (reference sequence). The CDR3 contains 15 residues. V shed 2 bases, J shed 5 bases, and the junction held 5 bases outside the gene matches. The CDR3 spells CASSYLGQTNEKLFF. The CDR3 DNA follows: TGTGCCAGCAGTTACCTGGGACAGACAAATGAAAAACTGTTTTTT.

The chain uses TRBV6-5 and TRBJ1-6; D not resolved. This CDR3 spans 15 amino acids. CDR1 is MNHEY and CDR2 is SVGAGI in the germline V gene. Deletions cut 6 bases from V and 10 bases from J, with 19 bases between. The CDR3 loop is CASSLDVEFGSPLHF. The CDR3 DNA reads as TGTGCCAGCAGCCTAGACGTCGAGTTTGGGTCACCCCTCCACTTT.

V and J are TRBV5-6 and TRBJ1-1; D perhaps matches TRBD1 (6 bases). Germline CDR1 reads SGHDT; CDR2 reads YYEEEE. The CDR3 has 15 residues. Between the trimmed V and J ends, which lost 4 bases and 4 bases, there was a span of 17 bases. CDR3: CASSTGPRGSTEAFF. The CDR3 nucleotides are TGTGCCAGCAGCACCGGGCCCAGGGGTAGCACTGAAGCTTTCTTT.

The rearrangement joins TRBV5-1 to TRBJ1-6; 11 nucleotides align to TRBD1. Germline lookup yields CDR1 SGHRS and CDR2 YFSETQ. The CDR3 spans 15 residues. V gave up 4 bases and J gave up 9 bases; unmatched junction bases: 6. CDR3 DNA sequence: TGCGCCAGCAGCGACGGACAGGGGGCCATTTCACCCCTCCACTTT. Protein: CASSDGQGAISPLHF.

The chain carries TRBV6-6 and TRBJ2-7; a possible D gene is TRBD2 (6 bases). The CDR3 totals 13 residues. The ends were cut back, 2 bases at V and 3 bases at J, with 8 bases in the middle. Germline V gene sequence: CDR1 MNHNY, CDR2 SVGAGI (reference sequence). Here the CDR3 DNA reads TGTGCCAGCAGTTACCTAGCGAACTACGAGCAGTACTTC. Its translation is CASSYLANYEQYF.

The V and J genes are TRBV7-8 and TRBJ1-2; TRBD1 matches 9 bases. Germline CDR1 is SGHVS and CDR2 is FQNEAQ. V lost 3 bases, J lost 6 bases, and 8 bases stayed unmatched. This CDR3 has 15 residues. This CDR3 reads CASSFWGRTGDGYTF. In nucleotides, the CDR3 is TGTGCCAGCAGCTTTTGGGGTCGGACAGGGGATGGCTACACCTTC.

The rearrangement links TRBV5-1 to TRBJ1-5; D gene unclear. V lost 0 bases to trimming and J lost 3 bases, with 10 bases between them. CDR3 length equals 15 residues. The V gene's germline CDR1 is SGHRS and CDR2 YFSETQ. The CDR3: CASSLGGGNNQPQHF. CDR3 DNA sequence: TGCGCCAGCAGCTTGGGAGGCGGAAACAATCAGCCCCAGCATTTT. Supplemented by reference TRBV5-1 and TRBJ1-5, the full variable domain reads KAGVTQTPRYLIKTRGQQVTLSCSPISGHRSVSWYQQTPGQGLQFLFEYFSETQRNKGNFPGRFSGRQFSNSRSEMNVSTLELGDSALYLCASSLGGGNNQPQHFGDGTRLSIL.

This chain uses TRBV5-6 with TRBJ1-2; 7 bases fit TRBD1. Germline CDR1 SGHDT, CDR2 YYEEEE. This CDR3 is built from 16 residues. The V gene end was trimmed by 1 base and the J gene end by 3 bases; junction bases not matched to a gene: 9. CDR3 amino acids: CASSLIRQGGHYGYTF. CDR3 in DNA: TGTGCCAGCAGCTTGATCAGACAGGGCGGGCACTATGGCTACACCTTC.

For the CDR3, the DNA is TGTGCCAGCAGCTCCTCCTCAGGGAAGGTCTACGAGCAGTACTTC. It yields the protein CASSSSSGKVYEQYF. The genes are TRBV7-6 and TRBJ2-7; possible D gene TRBD1, 5 bases. Between the trimmed V and J ends, which lost 4 bases and 3 bases, there was a span of 16 bases. The CDR3 loop spans 15 amino acids. Looked up from germline, CDR1 is SGHVS and CDR2 is FNYEAQ.

The CDR3, as DNA: TGTGCCAGCAGCTCAACAGGGTTGAACACTGAAGCTTTCTTT. It encodes CASSSTGLNTEAFF. This rearrangement joins TRBV5-6 to TRBJ1-1, with D perhaps matching TRBD1 (6 bases). The ends were cut back, 3 bases at V and 0 bases at J, with 9 bases in the middle. Germline loops: CDR1 SGHDT, CDR2 YYEEEE. The CDR3 spans 14 residues. The whole variable domain, remainder taken from reference TRBV5-6 and TRBJ1-1, is DAGVTQSPTHLIKTRGQQVTLRCSPKSGHDTVSWYQQALGQGPQFIFQYYEEEERQRGNFPDRFSGHQFPNYSSELNVNALLLGDSALYLCASSSTGLNTEAFFGQGTRLTVV.

This clone was found once. The CDR3 loop is CASSTSQGARYSPLHF. The CDR3 DNA follows: TGTGCCAGCAGTACCTCGCAGGGGGCTCGATATTCACCCCTCCACTTT. This sequence joins TRBV28 and TRBJ1-6, with TRBD1 matching over 8 bases. Per germline, CDR1 MDHEN and CDR2 SYDVKM. V trimming: 5 bases; J trimming: 8 bases; junction bases outside the gene matches: 11. The CDR3 covers 16 residues.

The rearrangement uses TRBV15 and TRBJ2-5, with D possibly TRBD1 on 6 matching bases. Trimming took off 3 bases at V and 2 bases at J, with 10 bases between the two ends. CDR3 length: 14 residues. CDR1 and CDR2 from the germline V gene are LNHNV and YYDKDF (reference sequence). CDR3 sequence: CATSSRQVQETQYF. CDR3 in DNA: TGTGCCACCAGCAGCAGACAGGTGCAAGAGACCCAGTACTTC.

This chain uses TRBV27 with TRBJ1-1, with TRBD1 matching 8 bases. The CDR3 has 13 residues. Germline V lookup: CDR1 MNHEY, CDR2 SMNVEV (reference sequence). V trimming: 3 bases; J trimming: 8 bases; junction bases outside the gene matches: 5. Written as DNA, the CDR3 is TGTGCCAGCAGTTTGGGCGGACAGGGAGAAGCTTTCTTT. It specifies CASSLGGQGEAFF.

Ten or more counts support this clone. The chain uses TRBV11-2 and TRBJ1-4; TRBD1 matches 7 bases. There are 15 residues in the CDR3. Germline V CDR1 and CDR2: SGHAT, FQNNGV. V gave up 5 bases and J gave up 0 bases; unmatched junction bases: 3. Written as DNA, the CDR3 is TGTGCCAGCAGCGTTACAGGGGCAACTAATGAAAAACTGTTTTTT. Protein: CASSVTGATNEKLFF. Drawing the rest from reference TRBV11-2 and TRBJ1-4, the complete variable domain is EAGVAQSPRYKIIEKRQSVAFWCNPISGHATLYWYQQILGQGPKLLIQFQNNGVVDDSQLPKDRFSAERLKGVDSTLKIQPAKLEDSAVYLCASSVTGATNEKLFFGSGTQLSVL.

The chain has TRBV6-5 and TRBJ2-7, with 10 positions matching TRBD2. Trimming at V came to 7 bases and at J to 3 bases, leaving 3 bases not matched to a gene. Germline CDR1 is MNHEY and CDR2 is SVGAGI. CDR3 length: 13 amino acids. DNA for the CDR3: TGTGCCAGCATTCCTAGCGGGAGCTACGAGCAGTACTTC. Translation: CASIPSGSYEQYF.